This paragraph reports one T cell receptor beta chain. Its antigen has not been determined. Base qualities are not provided; no much larger clone lies one nucleotide away. The method was the immunoSEQ multiplex PCR assay. For the original study's pipeline: To diagnose cytomegalovirus status from the catalog of TCR beta chain sequences, a statistical classification framework was built. TCRdb limited this immuneACCESS table to in-frame rearrangements with V and J called. A share of clones is missing; checked studies link under half to unresolved V genes, and the rest is unexplained. D and trimming come from the DNA, and the V and J calls and clone size come from that table. This sample holds around 99,000 clones; about 90% were observed only once. Roughly 2.2% of the sample is in the top ten clones. This entry belongs to a study of cytomegalovirus exposure and HLA in healthy donors (dated by TCRdb to 2015 to 2018). Study-wide context: The 650 to 750 repertoires of the first cohort and the 120 validation repertoires were produced on the same platform, according to a later analysis. The aim of the study was to test whether cataloging public T cell receptors could identify signatures of past pathogen exposure. Besides the first cohort of around 670 subjects, a separate validation cohort made up of over 95 different subjects was used. To predict cytomegalovirus infection status, the study combined high-throughput TCR immunosequencing, statistical association of individual TCRs with disease status, and machine learning.

Separate from the approximately 700-subject first cohort, the validation cohort of about 110 subjects was the group to which the donors belonged. The CDR3 has 14 amino acids, counting the end cysteine and phenylalanine. CDR3 DNA only is kept here, 42 bases in frame from base 1. CDR1 and CDR2 are read off the germline V gene as SGHDT and YYEEEE. V loses 0 bases, J loses 3 bases, and the germline ends lie 9 bases apart. Study-wide conclusions, independent of this receptor: In the study, approximately 160 TCR beta chains were listed as associated with cytomegalovirus. A later analysis found that TCRs clustered in the first cohort also tended to co-occur in the roughly 120 validation repertoires, with about 94% of cluster scores above 0. The authors suggested that the approach could potentially be extended to other disease states and immunological phenotypes. Cytomegalovirus status was reported to be diagnosed by the classifier with high specificity and sensitivity in both the original and validation cohorts. Most TCR sequences were seen in very few donors, while some public TCRs were found in many individuals. A few of the identified cytomegalovirus-associated TCR beta chains were confirmed in vitro to be specific for cytomegalovirus antigens. All 120 or so repertoires were used to score co-occurrence in the validation cohort in a later analysis, because that analysis had no HLA typing for the cohort.

In this chain, TRBV5-6 is recombined with TRBJ1-1; the D gene is unclear. The clonotype was recovered from a woman between 18 and 29 years old in good health and CMV-seronegative. Sequenced input: PBMCs. The CDR3 region reads CASSLGLDDTEAFF. The sequenced DNA is TGTGCCAGCAGCTTGGGCCTAGACGACACTGAAGCTTTCTTT.